The 18 T cell receptor beta chains in this list originate from one sample, sequenced in a study of human T cells and chemical hapten exposure. TCRdb analysed the RACE reads with MiXCR anew, one entry per CDR3 protein. Seen here are around 110,000 distinct CDR3 sequences, about 12% observed once, and the top ten hold just over 1.4%. Stated time point: patch test 1, 2 weeks after DPC sensitization. The treatment here: therapeutic diphenylcyclopropenone sensitization with weekly scalp DPC. This specimen was whole blood, taken in connection with sensitization to the hapten diphenylcyclopropenone (DPC). All receptors come from a woman aged 45-59 years with alopecia areata. Some clones in this sample may be carry-over from other donors' samples.

The gene calls are TRBV6-1 and TRBJ1-3, with TRBD1 as a possible D gene (6 bases). The CDR3 has 14 residues. Per germline, CDR1 MNHNS and CDR2 SASEGT. Trimming took off 5 bases at V and 0 bases at J, with 8 bases between the two ends. CDR3 sequence (DNA): TGTGCCAGCAGTCGGGACATCTCTGGAAACACCATATATTTT. Amino acids: CASSRDISGNTIYF.

This clonotype appeared a few times. V is TRBV11-2 and J is TRBJ1-1; D gene ambiguous. The CDR3 loop spans 13 amino acids. Germline V lookup: CDR1 SGHAT, CDR2 FQNNGV. The ends were cut back, 3 bases at V and 8 bases at J, with 13 bases in the middle. DNA for the CDR3: TGTGCCAGCAGCTTTAACCTTCAAGGGGAAGCTTTCTTT. It codes for CASSFNLQGEAFF.

This clonotype appeared a few times. V gene TRBV5-1 combines with J gene TRBJ2-5, with D perhaps given as TRBD1 or TRBD2 (6 bases each). V was trimmed by 2 bases and J by 5 bases, leaving 16 bases between them. Looked up from germline, CDR1 is SGHRS and CDR2 is YFSETQ. The CDR3 contains 15 residues. In nucleotides, the CDR3 is TGCGCCAGCAGCTTAACAGGGACTCCGGGTGAGACCCAGTACTTC. Amino acid sequence: CASSLTGTPGETQYF.

This clonotype was counted a few times. The V call is TRBV4-3, the J call TRBJ2-4; 7 nucleotides align to TRBD1. Germline loops: CDR1 LGHNA, CDR2 YSLEER. This CDR3 spans 17 amino acids. V shed 5 bases and J 2 bases; nucleotides not matched to a gene: 12. CDR3 bases: TGCGCCAGCAGCACGGCGTCCCCACAGGGGACCAAAAACATTCAGTACTTC. Encoded protein: CASSTASPQGTKNIQYF.

The sample holds many counts of this clonotype. V usage is TRBV10-3 and J usage is TRBJ2-3, with 8 bases identical to TRBD2. The V gene's germline CDR1 is ENHRY and CDR2 SYGVKD. J was trimmed by 0 bases and V by 10 bases; bases with no gene match: 6. The CDR3 runs 14 residues. The CDR3 region is CATLLAVSTDTQYF. For the CDR3, the DNA is TGTGCCACCTTACTAGCGGTGAGCACAGATACGCAGTATTTT.

CDR3 coding DNA: TGTGCCAGCAGTTACTCGTCCGGGTCCCTGGAGCAGTACTTC. It translates to CASSYSSGSLEQYF. The chain links TRBV6-5 to TRBJ2-7, with D uncertain. V lost 0 bases to trimming and J lost 7 bases, with 13 bases between them. The CDR3 consists of 14 residues. CDR1 and CDR2 (germline): MNHEY, SVGAGI.

This clonotype was seen more than once but under ten times. V gene TRBV12-3 or TRBV12-4 combines with J gene TRBJ1-2, with D possibly matching TRBD1 (6 bases). Trimming pared 1 base from V and 6 bases from J, leaving 12 bases between. The CDR3 sequence is 14 residues long. Here the CDR3 reads CASSLVGQGNGYTF. CDR3 sequence (DNA): TGTGCCAGCAGTTTAGTCGGTCAGGGGAATGGCTACACCTTC.

Only a few counts were recorded for this clonotype. The chain couples TRBV29-1 to TRBJ1-1; the D is unclear. CDR3 length: 13 amino acids. Germline CDR1 SQVTM, CDR2 ANQGSEA. The V end was cut by 5 bases, the J end by 4 bases, with 14 bases between. The CDR3 DNA follows: TGCAGCGTTAAAACAGAGCCAGGCACTGAAGCTTTCTTT. It codes for CSVKTEPGTEAFF.

This clonotype has only a few counts. The rearrangement links TRBV7-9 to TRBJ1-4; TRBD1 matches 9 bases. The V segment lost 3 bases and the J segment 8 bases; nucleotides outside the gene matches: 4. This CDR3 is built from 14 residues. Germline-derived CDR1 and CDR2 are SEHNR and FQNEAQ (reference sequence). The CDR3 loop is CASSLGQGKEKLFF. CDR3 DNA: TGTGCCAGCAGCTTGGGACAGGGCAAAGAAAAACTGTTTTTT. Full variable domain (missing parts from reference TRBV7-9 and TRBJ1-4): DTGVSQNPRHKITKRGQNVTFRCDPISEHNRLYWYRQTLGQGPEFLTYFQNEAQLEKSRLLSDRFSAERPKGSFSTLEIQRTEQGDSAMYLCASSLGQGKEKLFFGSGTQLSVL.

This rearrangement joins TRBV11-2 to TRBJ1-2; D gene unclear. CDR1 is SGHAT, CDR2 FQNNGV, per germline. The CDR3 extends over 13 amino acids. The ends were cut back, 4 bases at V and 7 bases at J, with 13 bases in the middle. CDR3 amino acids: CASSSLLDCGYTF. In DNA, the CDR3 is TGTGCCAGCAGCTCATTACTGGACTGTGGCTACACCTTC.

V usage is TRBV6-5 and J usage is TRBJ2-7; unclear D gene. Per germline, CDR1 MNHEY and CDR2 SVGAGI. The CDR3 has 13 amino acids. Deletions cut 5 bases from V and 2 bases from J, with 10 bases between. The CDR3 spells CASSGTETYEQYF. In nucleotides, the CDR3 is TGTGCCAGCAGTGGTACTGAGACCTACGAGCAGTACTTC.

V is TRBV4-2 and J is TRBJ1-5; TRBD1 is a possible D gene (6 bases). This CDR3 comprises 16 residues. Looked up from germline, CDR1 is LGHNA and CDR2 is YNFKEQ. Trimming removed 9 bases from V and 4 bases from J, with 22 bases in between. CDR3 loop: CASSLTPGHKNQPQHF. For the CDR3, the DNA is TGTGCCAGTTCACTAACTCCGGGACATAAGAATCAGCCCCAGCATTTT.

This clonotype has a count of ten or more. The gene calls are TRBV29-1 and TRBJ1-2; D perhaps matches TRBD1 (5 bases). The V end lost 6 bases, the J end lost 8 bases, and 19 bases lay between the germline ends. CDR3 size: 13 residues. The germline gives CDR1 SQVTM, CDR2 ANQGSEA. Written as DNA, the CDR3 is TGCAGCGTCAGGATGACACAGGCCAGCGGCTACACCTTC. It encodes CSVRMTQASGYTF.

The table lists this clonotype with a few counts. The rearrangement joins TRBV14 to TRBJ2-3; maybe TRBD1 (6 bases). The ends were cut back, 4 bases at V and 2 bases at J, with 10 bases in the middle. Germline V lookup: CDR1 SGHDN, CDR2 FVKESK. CDR3 length: 14 residues. CDR3 sequence reads: CASSPTGTTDTQYF. CDR3 DNA: TGTGCCAGCAGCCCGACAGGTACCACAGATACGCAGTATTTT.

This clonotype came up once. V and J are TRBV4-3 and TRBJ2-2; 7 nucleotides match TRBD1. Trimming took 1 base from V and 4 from J; bases not matched to a gene: 3. The CDR3 is made up of 15 amino acids. Germline V gives CDR1 LGHNA, CDR2 YSLEER. The CDR3 protein is CASSQGQGSTGELFF. For the CDR3, the DNA is TGCGCCAGCAGCCAAGGACAGGGTTCCACCGGGGAGCTGTTTTTT.

This clonotype has only a few counts. The V and J genes are TRBV28 and TRBJ1-5, with D possibly being TRBD1 (5 bases). Germline lookup yields CDR1 MDHEN and CDR2 SYDVKM. The ends were cut back, 5 bases at V and 6 bases at J, with 8 bases in the middle. The CDR3 contains 12 residues. The DNA for the CDR3 is TGTGCCAGCAGTCAGGGTACTCAGCCCCAGCATTTT. Its translation is CASSQGTQPQHF.

This clonotype occurred a few times. The chain carries TRBV12-3 or TRBV12-4 and TRBJ2-1; no definite D call. V was trimmed by 9 bases and J by 6 bases, leaving 12 bases between them. There are 12 residues in the CDR3. For the CDR3, the DNA is TGTGCCAGTCGGTCTGAAGTCAATGAGCAGTTCTTC. Protein product: CASRSEVNEQFF.

This clonotype was counted at least ten times. The chain links TRBV27 to TRBJ2-5, with a tentative D call TRBD2 (6 bases). The CDR3 covers 14 residues. V was clipped by 6 bases and J by 7 bases, with 18 bases between them. In germline, CDR1 is MNHEY, CDR2 SMNVEV (reference sequence). CDR3 coding DNA: TGTGCCAGCAGCAGGCCGGGACTGGTGGCGACCCAGTACTTC. This translates into CASSRPGLVATQYF.